Sequencing of this T cell receptor (beta chain) was carried out in a study of long-term antiretroviral therapy in people with HIV. The wider study: Samples from the earliest time points predate the 2015 immediate-ART recommendation by about a decade. Study outcomes and limitations: The study found narrower CDR3 length ranges in HIV repertoires than in controls. Blood sampling spanned 2004 to 2017, possibly under older ART regimens.

Held in samples before DNA extraction were 1-10 million cryopreserved PBMC. Survey-level resolution applied to immunoSEQ assay v3.0. Profiling relied on immunoSEQ multiplex PCR, and the TCRdb table lists in-frame clones only, not all of them. The table lists roughly 13,000 clones, around 80% of them singletons. Regarding this clone: Its antigen is unidentified.

V shed 4 bases and J 5 bases; nucleotides not matched to a gene: 7. This CDR3 contains 17 residues. Germline V CDR1 and CDR2: SGHTA, FQGTGA. The sequence derives from a man aged 40-49 years with HIV. The sample consisted of unsorted PBMCs, taken 1.3 years before starting antiretroviral therapy. J is TRBJ2-5 and V is TRBV7-3; 16 bases are shared with TRBD2. The CDR3 loop is CASSSGTSGGALETQYF. As DNA, the CDR3 is TGTGCCAGCAGCTCCGGGACTAGCGGGGGGGCATTGGAGACCCAGTACTTC. Full variable domain (outside the CDR3, taken from reference TRBV7-3 and TRBJ2-5): GAGVSQTPSNKVTEKGKYVELRCDPISGHTALYWYRQSLGQGPEFLIYFQGTGAADDSGLPNDRFFAVRPEGSVSTLKIQRTERGDSAVYLCASSSGTSGGALETQYFGPGTRLLVL.